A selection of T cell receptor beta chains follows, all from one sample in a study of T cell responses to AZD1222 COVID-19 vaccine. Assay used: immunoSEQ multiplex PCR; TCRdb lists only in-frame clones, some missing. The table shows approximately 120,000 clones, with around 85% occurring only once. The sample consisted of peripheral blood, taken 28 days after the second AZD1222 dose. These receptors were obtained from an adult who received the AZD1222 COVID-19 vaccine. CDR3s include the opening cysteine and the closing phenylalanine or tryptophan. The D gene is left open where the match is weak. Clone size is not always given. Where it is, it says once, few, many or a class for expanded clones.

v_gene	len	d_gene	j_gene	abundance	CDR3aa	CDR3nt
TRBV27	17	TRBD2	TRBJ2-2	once	CASSRGLAGGPAGELFF	TGTGCCAGCAGCCGGGGACTAGCGGGGGGGCCGGCCGGGGAGCTGTTTTTT
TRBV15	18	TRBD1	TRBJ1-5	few	CATSRRFTGTGLNQPQHF	TGTGCCACCAGCAGACGATTCACCGGGACAGGGCTCAATCAGCCCCAGCATTTT
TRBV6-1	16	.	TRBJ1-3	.	CASSATGLHSGNTIYF	TGTGCCAGCAGTGCGACGGGACTACACTCTGGAAACACCATATATTTT
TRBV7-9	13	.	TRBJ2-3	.	CASSPRTADTQYF	TGTGCCAGCAGCCCGAGGACGGCAGATACGCAGTATTTT
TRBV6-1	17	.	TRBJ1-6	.	CASSEVLRGVNNSPLHF	TGTGCCAGCAGTGAAGTGTTGAGGGGCGTAAATAATTCACCCCTCCACTTT
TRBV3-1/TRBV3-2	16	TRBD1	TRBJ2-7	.	CASSQAQGAVPYEQYF	TGTGCCAGCAGCCAGGCTCAGGGGGCGGTTCCGTACGAGCAGTACTTC
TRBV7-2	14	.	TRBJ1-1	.	CASSPTRTAPEAFF	TGTGCCAGCAGCCCGACTCGGACAGCCCCTGAAGCTTTCTTT
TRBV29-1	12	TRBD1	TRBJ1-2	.	CSVEVGDSGYTF	TGCAGCGTTGAGGTAGGGGACAGTGGCTACACCTTC
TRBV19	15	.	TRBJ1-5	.	CASSMGGQPSQPQHF	TGTGCCAGTAGTATGGGCGGACAACCCTCCCAGCCCCAGCATTTT
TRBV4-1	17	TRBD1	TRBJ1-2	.	CASVQETDRGGSRGYTF	TGCGCCAGCGTACAAGAAACCGACAGGGGAGGGTCTCGAGGCTACACCTTC
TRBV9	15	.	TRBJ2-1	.	CASSRGTGNQGEQFF	TGTGCCAGCAGCCGCGGCACGGGGAATCAAGGTGAGCAGTTCTTC
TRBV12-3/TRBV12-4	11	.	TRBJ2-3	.	CASSWSDTQYF	TGTGCCAGCAGTTGGAGTGATACGCAGTATTTT
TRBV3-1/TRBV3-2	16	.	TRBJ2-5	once	CASSQDRGSLRETQYF	TGTGCCAGCAGCCAAGACCGAGGGAGTTTAAGGGAGACCCAGTACTTC
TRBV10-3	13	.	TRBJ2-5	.	CAVRGRGRETQYF	TGTGCCGTCAGGGGCAGGGGCCGGGAGACCCAGTACTTC
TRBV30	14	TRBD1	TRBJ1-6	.	CAWRNRGNNSPLHF	TGTGCCTGGAGGAACAGGGGAAACAATTCACCCCTCCACTTT